These 20 T cell receptor beta chains originate from one sample sequenced in a study. MiXCR was run by TCRdb on the 5' RACE reads, yielding one entry per CDR3 protein. This sample has 35,000 to 50,000 distinct CDR3 sequences, with approximately 31% found just once. Sequenced sample: tumor-infiltrating memory CD4+ T cells sorted from the breast tumor. As to subset: memory CD4+ T cells, CD4+CD45RO+CD25-. The receptor source for this set is a female donor with breast cancer.

This clonotype was counted at least ten times. This sequence joins TRBV7-2 and TRBJ1-5; weak D call: TRBD1 (6 bases). V lost 5 bases to trimming and J lost 7 bases, with 18 bases between them. The CDR3 length is 15 residues. Germline assignment: CDR1 SGHTA and CDR2 FQGNSA. CDR3 sequence (DNA): TGTGCCAGCAGCCCCGGTTGGGGGGCTGGGCAGCCCCAGCATTTT. It codes for CASSPGWGAGQPQHF.

This clonotype was seen repeatedly, ten times or more. This chain uses TRBV9 with TRBJ2-1, with D perhaps TRBD1 or TRBD2 (6 bases each). Trimming stripped 0 bases from V and 6 bases from J, with 13 bases between. Germline CDR1 SGDLS, CDR2 YYNGEE. This CDR3 contains 15 residues. In DNA, the CDR3 is TGTGCCAGCAGCGTAGGGGGCTCGGGGGCCAATGAGCAGTTCTTC. As protein: CASSVGGSGANEQFF.

This rearrangement joins TRBV5-1 to TRBJ2-7; D is perhaps TRBD2 (5 bases). Per germline, CDR1 SGHRS and CDR2 YFSETQ. CDR3 size: 15 residues. V was shortened by 2 bases and J by 2 bases, with 14 bases between the two germline ends. As DNA, the CDR3 is TGCGCCAGCAGCTTACACGTCCCGGGGACCTACGAGCAGTACTTC. Translated, it gives CASSLHVPGTYEQYF.

The V and J genes are TRBV4-2 and TRBJ1-1; TRBD1 matches 8 bases. Germline V gives CDR1 LGHNA, CDR2 YNFKEQ. The ends lost 4 bases at V and 5 bases at J; junction bases unmatched: 9. CDR3 length: 15 residues. CDR3 sequence (DNA): TGTGCCAGCAGCCCCCTAGGACAGGGCGGAACTGAAGCTTTCTTT. The encoded protein is CASSPLGQGGTEAFF.

This clonotype was counted ten times or more. The V gene is TRBV4-2, the J gene TRBJ1-2; D call uncertain. The CDR3 consists of 11 residues. V dropped 4 bases and J dropped 6 bases, with 6 bases sitting between them. The germline V gene encodes CDR1 LGHNA and CDR2 YNFKEQ. CDR3 sequence (DNA): TGTGCCAGCAGCCGAACAGATGGCTACACCTTC. This codes for CASSRTDGYTF.

This clonotype appeared a few times. V gene TRBV4-1 combines with J gene TRBJ1-1; 7 bases are a match to TRBD1. Germline CDR1 and CDR2: MGHRA and YSYEKL. Losses at the gene ends were 5 bases for V and 0 bases for J; bases not matched to a gene: 6. The CDR3 has 15 residues. CDR3 loop: CASSGRQGLNTEAFF. The CDR3 DNA follows: TGCGCCAGCAGCGGGCGACAGGGCTTGAACACTGAAGCTTTCTTT.

This clonotype was seen a handful of times. J is TRBJ2-1 and V is TRBV20-1, with D perhaps TRBD1 (5 bases). V lost 5 bases, J lost 3 bases, and 17 bases lay in between. Looked up from germline, CDR1 is DFQATT and CDR2 is SNEGSKA (reference sequence). This CDR3 is built from 15 residues. CDR3 DNA: TGCAGTGCTCCACCGGACACCGAACTCTACAATGAGCAGTTCTTC. This sequence encodes CSAPPDTELYNEQFF.

The sample holds a few counts of this clonotype. The V call is TRBV24-1, the J call TRBJ2-3; 7 positions agree with TRBD1. Germline-derived CDR1 and CDR2 are KGHDR and SFDVKD. The CDR3 length is 17 residues. With V trimmed by 1 base and J by 6 bases, 12 bases remained unmatched. CDR3 sequence: CATSDLGDRGTGDTQYF. CDR3 sequence (DNA): TGTGCCACCAGTGATTTAGGGGACAGAGGAACGGGGGATACGCAGTATTTT.

This clonotype was observed a handful of times. The chain has TRBV7-2 and TRBJ2-2, with D unclear. CDR1 SGHTA and CDR2 FQGNSA come from the germline V gene. Between the trimmed V and J ends, which lost 1 base and 7 bases, there was a span of 10 bases. This CDR3 has 14 residues. CDR3 DNA: TGTGCCAGCAGCTTAGTTACCCGGGTCGGGGAGCTGTTTTTT. Protein sequence: CASSLVTRVGELFF.

This clonotype has more than one count but fewer than ten. The CDR3 DNA reads TGTGCCAGCAGCTTAGGATGGCAGTACGAGCAGTACTTC. It yields the protein CASSLGWQYEQYF. The chain is built from TRBV7-2 and TRBJ2-7; D not resolved. Germline V gene lookup returns CDR1 SGHTA and CDR2 FQGNSA. V was cut by 1 base and J by 4 bases, with 8 bases left in between. The CDR3 has 13 residues.

The J gene is TRBJ1-1, the V gene TRBV5-4; D possibly corresponds to TRBD1 (5 bases). Germline loops: CDR1 SGHNT, CDR2 YYREEE (reference sequence). The CDR3 is made up of 14 amino acids. V shed 5 bases and J shed 6 bases, with 17 bases lying between them. The CDR3: CASREGTGDAEAFF. As DNA, the CDR3 is TGTGCCAGCAGGGAAGGGACGGGAGATGCTGAAGCTTTCTTT.

This clonotype has only a few counts. Compared with germline, one end of the junction differs, possibly owing to a read error. The V and J genes are TRBV7-7 and TRBJ2-5; D is possibly TRBD1 (6 bases). CDR3 length: 14 amino acids. The germline V gene encodes CDR1 SSHAT and CDR2 FNYEAQ (reference sequence). CDR3 nucleotide sequence: TGTGCTAGCAGCCAAGACAGGCGGAGGGAGACCCAGTACTTC. The encoded protein is CASSQDRRRETQYF.

The sample holds a few counts of this clonotype. The rearrangement uses TRBV28 and TRBJ2-7, with no clear D. This CDR3 contains 15 residues. The germline V gene has CDR1 MDHEN and CDR2 SYDVKM. V was pared by 3 bases and J by 1 base, with 13 bases between. CDR3 in DNA: TGTGCCAGCAGTTTTGGCCCTGGCGGATCCTACGAGCAGTACTTC. It is translated as CASSFGPGGSYEQYF.

The chain links TRBV6-5 to TRBJ2-1, with 9 bases lining up with TRBD2. Unmatched junction bases numbered 5, after V lost 0 bases and J lost 8 bases. This CDR3 has 15 residues. The germline gives CDR1 MNHEY, CDR2 SVGAGI. DNA of the CDR3: TGTGCCAGCAGTTACTCCGCGGGAGGGGTCCATGAGCAGTTCTTC. Translated: CASSYSAGGVHEQFF.

V gene TRBV9 combines with J gene TRBJ1-4; 7 bases align to TRBD1. CDR3 length: 16 residues. Trimming removed 0 bases from V and 6 bases from J; junction bases left unmatched: 8. The V gene's germline CDR1 is SGDLS and CDR2 YYNGEE. The CDR3 bases are TGTGCCAGCAGCGTAGGCCGACAGGGAGGTTATGAAAAACTGTTTTTT. Translating it yields CASSVGRQGGYEKLFF.

The V gene is TRBV6-1, the J gene TRBJ1-2; unclear D gene. This CDR3 comprises 12 residues. The V gene lost 6 bases and the J gene lost 1 base, with 6 bases spanning the gap. The germline gives CDR1 MNHNS, CDR2 SASEGT. The CDR3 is CASSFNNYGYTF. CDR3 DNA: TGTGCCAGCAGCTTCAATAACTATGGCTACACCTTC.

This clonotype appeared a few times. V is TRBV20-1 and J is TRBJ2-7; D possibly uses TRBD1 or TRBD2 (5 bases each). V lost 3 bases and J lost 2, with 8 bases in between. Germline V gene sequence: CDR1 DFQATT, CDR2 SNEGSKA (reference sequence). The CDR3 loop spans 12 amino acids. DNA of the CDR3: TGCAGTGCTAGGCCGGGGCCCTACGAGCAGTACTTC. It is translated as CSARPGPYEQYF.

This clonotype was picked up one time. No conserved phenylalanine or tryptophan is present at the end of the CDR3, so a read error is the likely explanation. The chain couples TRBV7-2 to TRBJ2-3, with a weak D call TRBD2 (5 bases). V dropped 6 bases and J dropped 0 bases, with 13 bases sitting between them. Germline V gene data show CDR1 as SGHTA and CDR2 as FQGNSA. The CDR3 has 15 amino acids. CDR3 residues: CASRPTRGSTDTQYS. The CDR3 DNA reads TGTGCCAGCAGGCCTACTAGAGGCAGCACAGATACGCAGTATTCT.

This clonotype has only a few counts. The V and J genes are TRBV9 and TRBJ2-3; D is perhaps TRBD2 (6 bases). Germline V gene data show CDR1 as SGDLS and CDR2 as YYNGEE. The ends were cut back, 6 bases at V and 2 bases at J, with 19 bases in the middle. The CDR3 contains 16 residues. CDR3 sequence (DNA): TGTGCCAGCACCAAGAAAGGGGACTTTTCCACAGATACGCAGTATTTT. Amino acid sequence: CASTKKGDFSTDTQYF.

This chain links TRBV12-3 or TRBV12-4 with TRBJ1-5; no clear D gene. The V end was cut by 2 bases, the J end by 5 bases, with 7 bases between. This CDR3 has 13 amino acids. CDR3 amino acids: CASSLFGDQPQHF. CDR3 in DNA: TGTGCCAGCAGTTTATTCGGGGATCAGCCCCAGCATTTT.